Each of the 14 T cell receptor beta chains below was sequenced from the same sample in a study of beta chain features in type 1 diabetes. These receptors have no identified antigens. Study findings and constraints: All four CD4+ subsets of Type 1 diabetes patients contained TCRB CDR3s that were moderately but significantly shorter.

Expressed TCRB transcripts were sequenced because the entire RNA isolate underwent reverse transcription. TCRdb keeps only in-frame clones here, not all; method: immunoSEQ multiplex PCR. The sample yields 95,000 to 150,000 clones, roughly 15% seen once. The sequencing sample was made of central memory CD4+ T cells from blood. The receptor source for this set is a man aged 30 to 39 with type 1 diabetes.

The chain combines TRBV6-1 with TRBJ2-5; 8 bases map to TRBD2. Germline CDR1 and CDR2: MNHNS and SASEGT. The CDR3 has 13 residues. Trimming at V came to 6 bases and at J to 2 bases, leaving 2 bases not matched to a gene. The CDR3 is CASSPGGQETQYF. CDR3 DNA: TGTGCCAGCAGCCCGGGAGGGCAAGAGACCCAGTACTTC.

This clone was counted a few times. CDR3 bases: TGTGCCAGCAGTTACACAGGGACGGGAACTGAAGCTTTCTTT. Translating gives CASSYTGTGTEAFF. This chain connects TRBV6-5 to TRBJ1-1; TRBD1 might be the D (6 bases). The CDR3 runs to 14 residues. V was cut by 2 bases and J by 5 bases, with 12 bases left in between. Germline V gene sequence: CDR1 MNHEY, CDR2 SVGAGI.

This clone has just a few counts. J is TRBJ1-6 and V is TRBV6-5, with D possibly TRBD1 on 5 matching bases. The CDR3 consists of 15 residues. Trimming took off 5 bases at V and 6 bases at J, with 14 bases between the two ends. Germline-derived CDR1 and CDR2 are MNHEY and SVGAGI. CDR3 coding DNA: TGTGCCAGCAGTCCCTCAGGGACTGTTAATTCACCCCTCCACTTT. It translates to CASSPSGTVNSPLHF.

This clone was counted a few times. The chain uses TRBV25-1 and TRBJ2-3; no firm D call. V lost 7 bases to trimming and J lost 2 bases, with 10 bases between them. The CDR3 runs 13 residues. Germline assignment: CDR1 MGHDK and CDR2 SYGVNS. The CDR3 loop reads CASIPDYTDTQYF. The CDR3, as DNA: TGTGCCAGCATTCCGGATTACACAGATACGCAGTATTTT.

In this sample, this clone turned up a few times. V gene TRBV5-1 combines with J gene TRBJ2-7; D possibly corresponds to TRBD1 (6 bases). The CDR3 loop spans 14 amino acids. Germline assignment: CDR1 SGHRS and CDR2 YFSETQ. Deletions cut 4 bases from V and 1 base from J, with 12 bases between. DNA for the CDR3: TGCGCCAGCAGCGGATCGGACAGTTCCTACGAGCAGTACTTC. Amino acid sequence: CASSGSDSSYEQYF.

By frequency in the sample, this clone is medium-sized. This chain links TRBV7-9 with TRBJ1-1; D unclear. The CDR3 is made up of 15 amino acids. Germline V gives CDR1 SEHNR, CDR2 FQNEAQ (reference sequence). Trimming removed 5 bases from V and 0 bases from J, with 13 bases in between. CDR3 residues: CASSPKQRLNTEAFF. The CDR3 DNA is TGTGCCAGCAGCCCGAAACAGCGATTGAACACTGAAGCTTTCTTT.

The sample holds a few counts of this clone. The rearrangement joins TRBV7-8 to TRBJ2-2, with a weak D call TRBD1 (6 bases). The CDR3 sequence is 12 residues long. Germline lookup yields CDR1 SGHVS and CDR2 FQNEAQ. Between the trimmed V and J ends, which lost 8 bases and 13 bases, there was a span of 17 bases. The CDR3 sequence is CASSGRGTRLFF. For the CDR3, the DNA is TGTGCCAGCTCGGGACGAGGGACACGGCTGTTTTTT.

This clone came up many times. The chain links TRBV30 to TRBJ2-7; 8 bases match TRBD1. The CDR3 has 16 amino acids. Unmatched junction bases numbered 11, after V lost 2 bases and J lost 2 bases. Per the germline V gene, CDR1 is GTSNPN and CDR2 is SVGIG (reference sequence). CDR3 amino acids: CAWSSRPGQATYEQYF. In nucleotides, the CDR3 is TGTGCCTGGAGTTCTCGACCGGGACAGGCTACCTACGAGCAGTACTTC.

The chain carries TRBV2 and TRBJ1-1; tentatively, D is TRBD1 (5 bases). Germline CDR1 and CDR2: SNHLY and FYNNEI. Trimming cost V 6 bases and J 0 bases, with 8 bases left between them. The CDR3 is made up of 13 amino acids. The CDR3 DNA reads TGTGCCAGCAGGGGGGACTTGAACACTGAAGCTTTCTTT. Its protein product is CASRGDLNTEAFF.

The chain has TRBV2 and TRBJ1-1, with TRBD1 matching 8 bases. J was trimmed by 5 bases and V by 5 bases; bases with no gene match: 7. The CDR3 is made up of 14 amino acids. The germline V gene encodes CDR1 SNHLY and CDR2 FYNNEI. The CDR3 DNA reads as TGTGCCAGCAGTCTTACAGGGGGAGAAACTGAAGCTTTCTTT. Translation gives CASSLTGGETEAFF.

The rearrangement joins TRBV2 to TRBJ2-1; no firm D call. CDR3 length equals 11 residues. CDR1 and CDR2 from the germline V gene are SNHLY and FYNNEI. V was shortened by 6 bases and J by 4 bases, with 4 bases between the two germline ends. CDR3 loop: CASSEYNEQFF. The CDR3 bases are TGTGCCAGCAGCGAGTACAATGAGCAGTTCTTC.

In its sample, this clone was seen a few times. This chain connects TRBV5-1 to TRBJ1-6; a possible D gene is TRBD1 (5 bases). The V gene lost 0 bases and the J gene lost 7 bases, with 8 bases spanning the gap. Germline V gene sequence: CDR1 SGHRS, CDR2 YFSETQ. CDR3 length equals 14 residues. The CDR3 protein is CASSLGQSNSPLHF. The CDR3 nucleotides are TGCGCCAGCAGCTTGGGACAGTCCAATTCACCCCTCCACTTT.

This clone was detected a few times. The gene calls are TRBV9 and TRBJ1-4; D is perhaps TRBD1 (6 bases). There are 15 residues in the CDR3. Germline values: CDR1 SGDLS, CDR2 YYNGEE. V was trimmed by 0 bases and J by 4 bases, leaving 10 bases between them. In nucleotides, the CDR3 is TGTGCCAGCAGCGTAGCGGACAGCCATAATGAAAAACTGTTTTTT. This codes for CASSVADSHNEKLFF.

The chain has TRBV6-6 and TRBJ2-6, with D possibly TRBD1 on 6 matching bases. Looked up from germline, CDR1 is MNHNY and CDR2 is SVGAGI (reference sequence). Trimming cost V 8 bases and J 0 bases, with 11 bases left between them. The CDR3 is made up of 15 amino acids. CDR3 DNA: TGTGCCAGCTCCGAAGGGGGCTCTGGGGCCAACGTCCTGACTTTC. Protein: CASSEGGSGANVLTF.